The next 12 T cell receptor beta chains were all read from a single sample in a study of T cell responses to AZD1222 COVID-19 vaccine. Using immunoSEQ multiplex PCR, the repertoire was profiled, and TCRdb retains in-frame clones only, with some absent. This sample carries about 86,000 clones, approximately 89% of them seen once, and the ten largest clones take about 5.4%. This material consisted of peripheral blood, taken 28 days after the second AZD1222 dose. These receptors were obtained from an adult who received the AZD1222 COVID-19 vaccine.

In its sample, this clone was seen once. CDR3 protein: CASSPPRVETPGTEAFF. The CDR3 DNA sequence: TGTGCCAGCAGCCCCCCCCGAGTGGAGACTCCTGGGACTGAAGCTTTCTTT. This sequence joins TRBV4-2 and TRBJ1-1, with no clear D. Germline-derived CDR1 and CDR2 are LGHNA and YNFKEQ. This CDR3 region has 17 residues. With 4 bases removed from V and 5 bases from J, the gap between germline ends came to 23 bases.

The chain recombines TRBV5-4 with TRBJ1-3; D remains ambiguous. CDR3 length equals 15 residues. Germline loops: CDR1 SGHNT, CDR2 YYREEE (reference sequence). The V and J ends lost 1 base and 0 bases respectively, with 8 bases between them. The CDR3 DNA reads TGTGCCAGCAGCTTGAACGTTAACTCTGGAAACACCATATATTTT. It codes for CASSLNVNSGNTIYF.

The V gene is TRBV6-5, the J gene TRBJ1-2; D not resolved. The CDR3 is made up of 12 amino acids. Trimming took 5 bases from V and 8 from J, leaving 12 bases between them. Germline lookup yields CDR1 MNHEY and CDR2 SVGAGI. The CDR3 nucleotides are TGTGCCAGCAGTCCGACCTCTGGGGGCTACACCTTC. This sequence encodes CASSPTSGGYTF.

The chain combines TRBV19 with TRBJ2-7; D is uncertain. The CDR3 runs to 15 residues. Between the trimmed V and J ends, which lost 5 bases and 0 bases, there was a span of 14 bases. Germline assignment: CDR1 LNHDA and CDR2 SQIVND (reference sequence). CDR3 in DNA: TGTGCCAGTAGTCCGCGATTTAAGGGCTCCTACGAGCAGTACTTC. Protein: CASSPRFKGSYEQYF.

The chain uses TRBV10-3 and TRBJ2-3; 7 bases match TRBD2. The CDR3 extends over 13 amino acids. Germline V gives CDR1 ENHRY, CDR2 SYGVKD. V dropped 8 bases and J dropped 2; count of bases not matched to a gene: 4. The CDR3 loop reads CAILAENTDTQYF. The CDR3 DNA is TGTGCCATCCTAGCGGAAAACACAGATACGCAGTATTTT.

The chain carries TRBV11-2 and TRBJ2-1, with 11 bases identical to TRBD2. Losses at the gene ends were 5 bases for V and 0 bases for J; bases not matched to a gene: 12. The CDR3 has 19 amino acids. The germline CDR1 and CDR2 sequences are SGHAT and FQNNGV. Here the CDR3 reads CASSAPGLADLRSYNEQFF. As DNA, the CDR3 is TGTGCCAGCAGCGCGCCGGGACTAGCGGATCTCCGCTCCTACAATGAGCAGTTCTTC.

The chain uses TRBV28 and TRBJ1-1; D not certain. CDR1 and CDR2 (germline): MDHEN, SYDVKM. The CDR3 covers 13 residues. With 2 bases removed from V and 6 bases from J, the gap between germline ends came to 10 bases. The CDR3 coding sequence is TGTGCCAGCAGTTTAGGTCGGGGATCTGAAGCTTTCTTT. The encoded protein is CASSLGRGSEAFF.

The chain uses TRBV2 and TRBJ1-5; D not resolved. This CDR3 has 14 amino acids. Trimming removed 6 bases from V and 0 bases from J, with 9 bases in between. CDR1 and CDR2 from the germline V gene are SNHLY and FYNNEI. CDR3 in amino acids: CASSETYSNQPQHF. The CDR3 DNA is TGTGCCAGCAGCGAAACTTATAGCAATCAGCCCCAGCATTTT.

The gene calls are TRBV6-5 and TRBJ2-2; D call uncertain. Germline V CDR1 and CDR2: MNHEY, SVGAGI. With 6 bases removed from V and 4 bases from J, the gap between germline ends came to 12 bases. This CDR3 is 14 amino acids long. CDR3 sequence reads: CASRADLGTGELFF. CDR3 nucleotides: TGTGCCAGCAGGGCAGATCTTGGCACCGGGGAGCTGTTTTTT.

Only one count was recorded for this clone. The V call is TRBV7-9, the J call TRBJ1-1, with 7 bases matching TRBD1. CDR3 length: 13 residues. Unmatched junction bases numbered 7, after V lost 5 bases and J lost 7 bases. The germline gives CDR1 SEHNR, CDR2 FQNEAQ (reference sequence). In DNA, the CDR3 is TGTGCCAGCAGCCCTAGGGCAGGGGGTGAAGCTTTCTTT. Protein product: CASSPRAGGEAFF.

The chain recombines TRBV4-1 with TRBJ1-1; a weak D match, TRBD1 (5 bases). This CDR3 comprises 12 residues. With 4 bases removed from V and 5 bases from J, the gap between germline ends came to 8 bases. Germline-derived CDR1 and CDR2 are MGHRA and YSYEKL. The CDR3: CASSRGDTEAFF. CDR3 coding DNA: TGCGCCAGCAGCCGGGGGGATACTGAAGCTTTCTTT.

The V and J genes are TRBV2 and TRBJ1-5; tentative D call: TRBD1 (6 bases). This CDR3 has 14 residues. Trimming took 7 bases from V and 3 from J, leaving 13 bases between them. CDR1 is SNHLY and CDR2 is FYNNEI in the germline V gene. The CDR3 region has the DNA TGTGCCAGCAAAGAGAGACAGGACAATCAGCCCCAGCATTTT. Protein: CASKERQDNQPQHF.